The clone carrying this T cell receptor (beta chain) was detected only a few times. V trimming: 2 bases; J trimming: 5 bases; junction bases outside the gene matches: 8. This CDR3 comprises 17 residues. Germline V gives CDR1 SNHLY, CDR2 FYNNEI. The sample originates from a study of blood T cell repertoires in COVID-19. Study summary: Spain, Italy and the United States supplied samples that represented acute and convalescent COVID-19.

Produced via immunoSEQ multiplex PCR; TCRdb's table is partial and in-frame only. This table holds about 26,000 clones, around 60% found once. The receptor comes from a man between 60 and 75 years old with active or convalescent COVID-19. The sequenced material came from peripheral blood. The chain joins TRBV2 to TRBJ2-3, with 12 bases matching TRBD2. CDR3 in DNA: TGTGCCAGCAGTGAACTGCCTAGCGGGGGGGCGGTAGATACGCAGTATTTT. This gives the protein CASSELPSGGAVDTQYF.